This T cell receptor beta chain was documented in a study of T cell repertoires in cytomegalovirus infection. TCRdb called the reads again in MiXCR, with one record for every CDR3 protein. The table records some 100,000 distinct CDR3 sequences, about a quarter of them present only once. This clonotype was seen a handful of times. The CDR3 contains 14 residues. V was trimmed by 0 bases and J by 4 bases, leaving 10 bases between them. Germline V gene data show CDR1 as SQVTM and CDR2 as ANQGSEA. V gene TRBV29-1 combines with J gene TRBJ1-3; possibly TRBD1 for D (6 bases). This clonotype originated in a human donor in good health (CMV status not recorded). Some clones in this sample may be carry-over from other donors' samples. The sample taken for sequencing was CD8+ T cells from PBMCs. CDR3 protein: CSVEDLGAGNTIYF. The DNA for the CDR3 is TGCAGCGTTGAAGATCTGGGGGCAGGAAACACCATATATTTT. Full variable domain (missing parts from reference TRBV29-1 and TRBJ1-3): SAVISQKPSRDICQRGTSLTIQCQVDSQVTMMFWYRQQPGQSLTLIATANQGSEATYESGFVIDKFPISRPNLTFSTLTVSNMSPEDSSIYLCSVEDLGAGNTIYFGEGSWLTVV.